This T cell receptor beta chain was recovered during a study of T-cell reconstitution after alpha-beta-depleted transplantation in children. Preparation of the TCRbeta library was carried out with unique molecular identifiers. Using its own MiXCR run on the PCR reads, TCRdb lists one record per CDR3 protein. Among approximately 520,000 distinct CDR3 sequences listed, around a third were seen once. This TCR was recovered from a human donor who donated a stem cell graft to a child with aplastic anemia. This material consisted of PBMCs from the stem cell graft donor, taken from the stem cell graft.

The CDR3 coding sequence is TGTGCCAGCACCAGGGGGGGAGATACGCAGTATTTT. It is translated as CASTRGGDTQYF. The V gene is TRBV27, the J gene TRBJ2-3; either TRBD1 or TRBD2 may supply D (7 bases each). CDR1 MNHEY and CDR2 SMNVEV come from the germline V gene (reference sequence). This CDR3 spans 12 amino acids. V lost 7 bases to trimming and J lost 5 bases, with 10 bases between them.